This T cell receptor (beta chain) was profiled in a study of radiation and T cells in renal cell carcinoma. Whole-study context: Nephrectomy followed 15 Gy stereotactic body radiation by 4 weeks.

Germline lookup yields CDR1 SGHRS and CDR2 YFSETQ. The CDR3 is 19 residues long. V gave up 0 bases and J gave up 3 bases; unmatched junction bases: 8. Specified time point: blood 2 weeks post-SBRT. The treatment is: 15 Gy SBRT to primary tumor, nephrectomy 4 weeks later. Study observations and caveats: From baseline, blood top tumor clonotypes peaked at 2 weeks post-radiation.

Details on this clone: Its antigen is still unknown.

Assay used: immunoSEQ multiplex PCR; TCRdb lists only in-frame clones, some missing. The table has roughly 75,000 clones, about 81% seen once; the top ten hold under 6.5%. The V gene is TRBV5-1, the J gene TRBJ2-3; 15 positions agree with TRBD2. The source was blood, collected from a patient whose treatment included radiotherapy and nephrectomy. The receptor comes from a man aged 60 to 75 with renal cell carcinoma. In DNA, the CDR3 is TGCGCCAGCAGCTTGGATTACAGGGGACTAGCGGGAGGAACAGATACGCAGTATTTT. It codes for CASSLDYRGLAGGTDTQYF. Full variable domain (rest looked up from reference TRBV5-1 and TRBJ2-3): KAGVTQTPRYLIKTRGQQVTLSCSPISGHRSVSWYQQTPGQGLQFLFEYFSETQRNKGNFPGRFSGRQFSNSRSEMNVSTLELGDSALYLCASSLDYRGLAGGTDTQYFGPGTRLTVL.